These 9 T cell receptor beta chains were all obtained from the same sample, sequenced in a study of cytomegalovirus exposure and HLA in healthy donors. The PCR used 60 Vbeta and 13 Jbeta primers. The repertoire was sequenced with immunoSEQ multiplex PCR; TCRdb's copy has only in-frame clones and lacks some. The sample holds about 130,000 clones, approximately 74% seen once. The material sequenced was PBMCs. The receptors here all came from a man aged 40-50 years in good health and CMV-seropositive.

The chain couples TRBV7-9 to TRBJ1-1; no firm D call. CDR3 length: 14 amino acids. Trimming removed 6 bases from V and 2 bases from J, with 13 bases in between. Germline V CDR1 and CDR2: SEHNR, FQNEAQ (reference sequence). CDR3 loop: CASRRGNENTEAFF. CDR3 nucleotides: TGTGCCAGCAGGCGGGGTAACGAAAACACTGAAGCTTTCTTT. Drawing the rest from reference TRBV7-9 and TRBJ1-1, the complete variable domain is DTGVSQNPRHKITKRGQNVTFRCDPISEHNRLYWYRQTLGQGPEFLTYFQNEAQLEKSRLLSDRFSAERPKGSFSTLEIQRTEQGDSAMYLCASRRGNENTEAFFGQGTRLTVV.

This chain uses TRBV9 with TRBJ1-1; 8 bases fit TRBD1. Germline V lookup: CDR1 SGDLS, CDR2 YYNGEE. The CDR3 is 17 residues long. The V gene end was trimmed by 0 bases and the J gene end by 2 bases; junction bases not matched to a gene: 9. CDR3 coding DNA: TGTGCCAGCAGCGTAGTCAGACAGGGGCTGAGCAACACTGAAGCTTTCTTT. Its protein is CASSVVRQGLSNTEAFF.

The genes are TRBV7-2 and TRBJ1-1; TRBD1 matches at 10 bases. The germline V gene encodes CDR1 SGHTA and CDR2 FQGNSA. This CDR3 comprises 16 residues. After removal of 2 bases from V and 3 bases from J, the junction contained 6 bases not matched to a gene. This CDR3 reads CASSLRTGGTYTEAFF. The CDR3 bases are TGTGCCAGCAGCTTAAGGACAGGGGGAACCTACACTGAAGCTTTCTTT. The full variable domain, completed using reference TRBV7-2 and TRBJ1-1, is GAGVSQSPSNKVTEKGKDVELRCDPISGHTALYWYRQSLGQGLEFLIYFQGNSAPDKSGLPSDRFSAERTGGSVSTLTIQRTQQEDSAVYLCASSLRTGGTYTEAFFGQGTRLTVV.

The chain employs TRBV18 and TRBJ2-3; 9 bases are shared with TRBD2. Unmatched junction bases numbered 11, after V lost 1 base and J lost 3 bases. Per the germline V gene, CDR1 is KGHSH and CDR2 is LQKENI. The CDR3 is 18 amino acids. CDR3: CASSPRLAGAASTDTQYF. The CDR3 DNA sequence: TGTGCCAGCTCACCACGATTAGCGGGGGCGGCGTCGACAGATACGCAGTATTTT.

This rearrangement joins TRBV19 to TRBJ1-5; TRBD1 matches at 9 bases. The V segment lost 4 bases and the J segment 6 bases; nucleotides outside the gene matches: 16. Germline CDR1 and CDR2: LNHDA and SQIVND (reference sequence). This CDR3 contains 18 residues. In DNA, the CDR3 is TGTGCCAGTAGTACCCTTACGCCCGGGACAGGGCAAGGTCAGCCCCAGCATTTT. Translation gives CASSTLTPGTGQGQPQHF.

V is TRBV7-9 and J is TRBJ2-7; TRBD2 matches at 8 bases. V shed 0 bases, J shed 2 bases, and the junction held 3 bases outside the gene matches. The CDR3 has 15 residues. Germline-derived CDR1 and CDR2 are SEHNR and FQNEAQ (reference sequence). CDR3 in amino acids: CASSLAGGGPYEQYF. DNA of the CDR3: TGTGCCAGCAGCTTAGCCGGGGGGGGGCCCTACGAGCAGTACTTC.

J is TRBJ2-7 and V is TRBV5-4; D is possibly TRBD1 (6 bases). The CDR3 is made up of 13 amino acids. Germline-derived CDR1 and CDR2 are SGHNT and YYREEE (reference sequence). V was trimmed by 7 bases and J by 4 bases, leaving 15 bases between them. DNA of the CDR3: TGTGCCAGCGGGATACAGGGAGCATACGAGCAGTACTTC. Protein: CASGIQGAYEQYF.

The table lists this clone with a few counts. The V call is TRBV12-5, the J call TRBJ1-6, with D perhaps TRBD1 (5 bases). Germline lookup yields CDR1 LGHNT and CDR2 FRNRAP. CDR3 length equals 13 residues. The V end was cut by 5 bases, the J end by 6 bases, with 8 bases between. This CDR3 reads CASGQGGNSPLHF. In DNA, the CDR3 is TGTGCTAGTGGTCAGGGTGGTAATTCACCCCTCCACTTT.

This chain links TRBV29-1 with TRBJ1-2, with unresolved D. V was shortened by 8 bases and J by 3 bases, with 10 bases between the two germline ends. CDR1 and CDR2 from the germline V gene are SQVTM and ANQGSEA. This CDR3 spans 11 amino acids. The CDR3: CSTAEDYGYTF. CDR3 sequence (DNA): TGCAGCACCGCGGAGGACTATGGCTACACCTTC.